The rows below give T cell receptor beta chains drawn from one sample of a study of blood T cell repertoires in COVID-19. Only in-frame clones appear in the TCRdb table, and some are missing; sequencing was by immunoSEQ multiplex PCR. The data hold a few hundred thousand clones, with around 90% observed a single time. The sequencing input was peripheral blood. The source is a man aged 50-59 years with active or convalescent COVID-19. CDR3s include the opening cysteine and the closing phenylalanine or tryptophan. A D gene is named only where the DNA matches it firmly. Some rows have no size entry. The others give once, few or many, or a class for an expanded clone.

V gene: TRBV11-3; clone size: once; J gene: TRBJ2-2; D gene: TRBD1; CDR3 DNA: TGTGCCAGCAGCTTAGGGGACAGGGCCCCCGGGGAGCTGTTTTTT; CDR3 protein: CASSLGDRAPGELFF
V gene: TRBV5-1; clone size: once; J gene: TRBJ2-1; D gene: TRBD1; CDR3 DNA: TGCGCCAGCAGCTCAGGGCAGGGGGTCTACAATGAGCAGTTCTTC; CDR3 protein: CASSSGQGVYNEQFF
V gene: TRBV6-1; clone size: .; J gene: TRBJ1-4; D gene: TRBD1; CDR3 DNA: TGTGCCAGCAGTGAAGCCGCGTGGACAGGGACTAATGAAAAACTGTTTTTT; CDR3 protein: CASSEAAWTGTNEKLFF
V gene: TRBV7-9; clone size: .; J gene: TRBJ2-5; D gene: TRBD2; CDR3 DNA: TGTGCCAGCAGCCTGGGGACTAGCGGGTTAAAAGGGAATACGGAGACCCAGTACTTC; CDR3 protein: CASSLGTSGLKGNTETQYF
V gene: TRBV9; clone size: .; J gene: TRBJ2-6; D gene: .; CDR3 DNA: TGTGCCAGCAGCCAGACCGTCCCGGAGGGGTGGTTGTCATACTCTGGGGCCAACGTCCTGACTTTC; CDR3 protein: CASSQTVPEGWLSYSGANVLTF
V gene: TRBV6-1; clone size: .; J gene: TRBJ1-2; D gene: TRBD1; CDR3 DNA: TGTGCCAGCAGTGACCCATCGATAGACAGGGGTGGCTACACCTTC; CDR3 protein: CASSDPSIDRGGYTF
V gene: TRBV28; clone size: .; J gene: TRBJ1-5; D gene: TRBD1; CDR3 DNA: TGTGCCAGCAGTTTCGGAACGGCACAGGGGGGCAATCAGCCCCAGCATTTT; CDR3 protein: CASSFGTAQGGNQPQHF
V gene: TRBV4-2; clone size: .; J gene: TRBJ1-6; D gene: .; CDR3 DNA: TGTGCCAGCAGCCAAAATCCCGGACAGAATAATTCACCCCTCCACTTT; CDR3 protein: CASSQNPGQNNSPLHF
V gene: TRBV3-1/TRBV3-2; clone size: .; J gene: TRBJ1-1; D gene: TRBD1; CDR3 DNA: TGTGCCAGCAGCCTAGGGACAGGGGGCTACACTGAAGCTTTCTTT; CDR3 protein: CASSLGTGGYTEAFF
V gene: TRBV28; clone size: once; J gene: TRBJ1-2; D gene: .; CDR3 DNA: TGTGCCAGCAGTCTCCAGAATACCGAATACTATGGCTACACCTTC; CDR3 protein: CASSLQNTEYYGYTF
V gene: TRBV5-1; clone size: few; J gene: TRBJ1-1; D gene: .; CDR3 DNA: TGCGCCAGCAGCTTTCGACGCGGGGCGGAAGCTTTCTTT; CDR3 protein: CASSFRRGAEAFF
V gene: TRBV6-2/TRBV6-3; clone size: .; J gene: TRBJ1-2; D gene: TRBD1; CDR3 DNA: TGTGCCAGCAGTTATGGCCCGGGACAGGGTCGCTACACCTTC; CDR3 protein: CASSYGPGQGRYTF
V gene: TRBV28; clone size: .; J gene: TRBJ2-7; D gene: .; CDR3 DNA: TGTGCCAGCAGCTTAGCGGCCCACGAGCAGTACTTC; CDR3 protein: CASSLAAHEQYF
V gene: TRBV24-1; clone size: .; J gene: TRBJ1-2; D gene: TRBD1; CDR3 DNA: TGTGCCACCAGTGATCCCGGACAGGGAATCGGCTACACCTTC; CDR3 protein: CATSDPGQGIGYTF
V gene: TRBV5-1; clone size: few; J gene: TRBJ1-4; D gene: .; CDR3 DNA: TGCGCCAGCAGCTTAAGCTGGGACACTGATAATGAAAAACTGTTTTTT; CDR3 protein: CASSLSWDTDNEKLFF
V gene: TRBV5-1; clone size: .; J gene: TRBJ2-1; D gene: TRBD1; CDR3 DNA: TGCGCCAGCTCTTGGGCAGGGACAGGGGATTCCAATGAGCAGTTCTTC; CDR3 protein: CASSWAGTGDSNEQFF
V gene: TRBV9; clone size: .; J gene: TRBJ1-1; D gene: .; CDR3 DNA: TGTGCCAGCAGCGTAGGGACAGCTTACGAAGCTTTCTTT; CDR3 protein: CASSVGTAYEAFF
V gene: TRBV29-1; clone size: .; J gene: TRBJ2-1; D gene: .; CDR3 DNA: TGCAGCGCCCGAACTAGGTATATTGGGAATGAGCAGTTCTTC; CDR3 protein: CSARTRYIGNEQFF
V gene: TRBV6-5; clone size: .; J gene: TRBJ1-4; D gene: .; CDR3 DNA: TGTGCCAGCAGTTACTCGACCGCCCGGAGTAATGAAAAACTGTTTTTT; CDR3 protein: CASSYSTARSNEKLFF
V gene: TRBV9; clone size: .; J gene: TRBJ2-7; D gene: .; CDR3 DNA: TGTGCCAGAGGGGGCGAGCAGTACTTC; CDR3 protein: CARGGEQYF
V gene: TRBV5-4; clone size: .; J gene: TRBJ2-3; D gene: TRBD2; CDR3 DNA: TGTGCCAGCAGAGGACTAGCGGGGAAGGGGACAGATACGCAGTATTTT; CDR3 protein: CASRGLAGKGTDTQYF